This T cell receptor beta chain was documented in a study of blood T cell repertoires in COVID-19. Methods used by the authors: Nucleated cell counts were estimated from reference gene primer amplification. Profiled with immunoSEQ multiplex PCR; TCRdb holds only in-frame clones, not every one. D and trimming come from the DNA, and the V and J calls and clone size come from that table. The sample has roughly 200,000 clones; about four fifths are singletons. CDR1 WSHSY and CDR2 SAAADI come from the germline V gene. V lost 7 bases to trimming and J lost 8 bases, with 14 bases between them. This CDR3 has 12 amino acids. This clone has only one observation. Participants' reported clinical history set cohort assignment. A COVID-19 case had been met by exposed participants during the 2 weeks before study entry.

The TCR originated in a woman aged 45-59 years who had been exposed to COVID-19. This sequence joins TRBV10-2 and TRBJ1-2; D may be TRBD1 (6 bases). The sample consisted of PBMCs or T cells enriched from blood (not recorded which). This chain's CDR3 is CASIGGADGYTF. For the CDR3, the DNA is TGCGCCAGCATAGGGGGGGCGGACGGCTACACCTTC.